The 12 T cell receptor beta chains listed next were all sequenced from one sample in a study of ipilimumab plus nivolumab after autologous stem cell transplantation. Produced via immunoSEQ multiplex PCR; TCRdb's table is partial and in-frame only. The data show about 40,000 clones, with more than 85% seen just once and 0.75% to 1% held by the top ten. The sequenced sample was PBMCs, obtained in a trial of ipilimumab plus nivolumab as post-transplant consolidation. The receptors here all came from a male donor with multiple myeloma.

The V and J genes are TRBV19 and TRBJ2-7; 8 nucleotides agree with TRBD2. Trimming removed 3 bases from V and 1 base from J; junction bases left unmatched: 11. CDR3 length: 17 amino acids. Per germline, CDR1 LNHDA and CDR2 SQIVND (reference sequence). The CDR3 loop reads CASSIGFGTSGSYEQYF. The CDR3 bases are TGTGCCAGTAGTATTGGGTTTGGCACTAGCGGATCCTACGAGCAGTACTTC.

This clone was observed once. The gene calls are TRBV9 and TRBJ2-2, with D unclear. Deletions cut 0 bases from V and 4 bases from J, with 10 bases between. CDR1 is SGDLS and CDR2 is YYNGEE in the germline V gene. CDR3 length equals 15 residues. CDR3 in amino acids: CASSVEGTSTGELFF. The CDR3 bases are TGTGCCAGCAGCGTAGAGGGCACCAGCACCGGGGAGCTGTTTTTT. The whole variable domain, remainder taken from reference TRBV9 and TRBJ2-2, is DSGVTQTPKHLITATGQRVTLRCSPRSGDLSVYWYQQSLDQGLQFLIQYYNGEERAKGNILERFSAQQFPDLHSELNLSSLELGDSALYFCASSVEGTSTGELFFGEGSRLTVL.

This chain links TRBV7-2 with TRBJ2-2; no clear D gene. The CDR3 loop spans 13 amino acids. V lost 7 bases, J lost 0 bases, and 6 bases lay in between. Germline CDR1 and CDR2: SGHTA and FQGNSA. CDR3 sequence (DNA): TGTGCCAGCACAAACCCGAACACCGGGGAGCTGTTTTTT. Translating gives CASTNPNTGELFF. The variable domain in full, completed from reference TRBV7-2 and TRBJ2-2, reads GAGVSQSPSNKVTEKGKDVELRCDPISGHTALYWYRQSLGQGLEFLIYFQGNSAPDKSGLPSDRFSAERTGGSVSTLTIQRTQQEDSAVYLCASTNPNTGELFFGEGSRLTVL.

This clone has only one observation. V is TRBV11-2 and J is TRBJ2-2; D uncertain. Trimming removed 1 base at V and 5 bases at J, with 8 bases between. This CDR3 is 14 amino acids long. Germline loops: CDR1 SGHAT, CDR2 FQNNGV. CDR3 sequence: CASSLGRLTGELFF. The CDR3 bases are TGTGCCAGCAGCTTAGGTCGGTTAACCGGGGAGCTGTTTTTT.

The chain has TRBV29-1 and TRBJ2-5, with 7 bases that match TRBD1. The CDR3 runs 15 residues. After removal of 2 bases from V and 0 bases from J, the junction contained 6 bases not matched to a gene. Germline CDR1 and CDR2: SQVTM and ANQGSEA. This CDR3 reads CSVEWGQGDQETQYF. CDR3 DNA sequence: TGCAGCGTTGAATGGGGGCAGGGGGACCAAGAGACCCAGTACTTC.

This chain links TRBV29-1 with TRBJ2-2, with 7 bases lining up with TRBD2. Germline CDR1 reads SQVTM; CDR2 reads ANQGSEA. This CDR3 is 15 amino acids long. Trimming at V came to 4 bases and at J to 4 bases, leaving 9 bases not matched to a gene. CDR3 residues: CSVGPRGGATGELFF. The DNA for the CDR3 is TGCAGCGTTGGACCCCGGGGAGGGGCCACCGGGGAGCTGTTTTTT.

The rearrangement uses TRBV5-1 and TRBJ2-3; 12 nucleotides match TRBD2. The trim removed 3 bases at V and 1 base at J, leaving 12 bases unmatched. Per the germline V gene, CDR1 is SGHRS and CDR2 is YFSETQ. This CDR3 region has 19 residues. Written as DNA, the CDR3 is TGCGCCAGCAGCTCCTCAGCTAGCGGGAGGGGATATGGCACAGATACGCAGTATTTT. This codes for CASSSSASGRGYGTDTQYF.

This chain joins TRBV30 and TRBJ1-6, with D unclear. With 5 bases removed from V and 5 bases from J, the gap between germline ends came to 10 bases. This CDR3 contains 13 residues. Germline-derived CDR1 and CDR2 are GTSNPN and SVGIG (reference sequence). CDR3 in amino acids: CAWGTRDNSPLHF. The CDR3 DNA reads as TGTGCCTGGGGTACAAGGGATAATTCACCCCTCCACTTT.

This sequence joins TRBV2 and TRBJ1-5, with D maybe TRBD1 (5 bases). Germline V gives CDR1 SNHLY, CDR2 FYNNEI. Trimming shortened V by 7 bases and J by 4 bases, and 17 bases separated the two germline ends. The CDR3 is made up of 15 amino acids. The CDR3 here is CASTRTGVPNQPQHF. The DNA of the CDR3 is TGTGCCAGCACCCGAACGGGGGTGCCGAATCAGCCCCAGCATTTT.

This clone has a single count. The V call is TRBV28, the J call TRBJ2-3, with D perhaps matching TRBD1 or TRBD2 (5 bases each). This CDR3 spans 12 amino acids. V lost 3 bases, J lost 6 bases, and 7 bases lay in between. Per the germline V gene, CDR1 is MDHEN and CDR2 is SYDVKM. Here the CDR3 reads CASSFGGDTQYF. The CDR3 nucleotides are TGTGCCAGCAGTTTTGGGGGTGATACGCAGTATTTT.

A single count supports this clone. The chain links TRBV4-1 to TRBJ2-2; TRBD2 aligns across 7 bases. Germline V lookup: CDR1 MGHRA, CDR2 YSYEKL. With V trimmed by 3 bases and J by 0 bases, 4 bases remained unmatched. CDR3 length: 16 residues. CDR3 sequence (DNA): TGCGCCAGCAGCCAGATGAGCGGGACGAACACCGGGGAGCTGTTTTTT. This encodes CASSQMSGTNTGELFF.

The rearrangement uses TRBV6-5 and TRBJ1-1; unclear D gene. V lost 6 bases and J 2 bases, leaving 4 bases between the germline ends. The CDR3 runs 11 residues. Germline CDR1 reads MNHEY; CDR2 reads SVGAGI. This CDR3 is CASRVNTEAFF. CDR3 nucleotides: TGTGCCAGCAGAGTTAACACTGAAGCTTTCTTT.